This T cell receptor beta chain was obtained from a study of T cells in Graves' hyperthyroidism and ophthalmopathy. Trimming cost V 9 bases and J 3 bases; bases outside gene matches: 7. CDR3 length: 14 residues. Germline V CDR1 and CDR2: MDHEN, SYDVKM. Regions amplified from RNA transcripts were the TCR beta CDR3 regions. RT-PCR in the first round (using the HTBI primer set) targeted the TCR CDR3. TCRdb redid the calling of the multiplex PCR reads with MiXCR, one entry per CDR3 protein. The sample carries about 500,000 distinct CDR3 sequences, about a sixth recorded once. The clonotype comes from a woman younger than 30 with Graves' hyperthyroidism. The chain has TRBV28 and TRBJ2-2; the match to TRBD1 covers 7 bases. The material sequenced was blood. CDR3 in DNA: TGTGCCAGTAAGGGGGCGCGGGACACCGGGGAGCTGTTTTTT. It yields the protein CASKGARDTGELFF.